The rows below give T cell receptor beta chains drawn from one sample of a study of beta chain features in type 1 diabetes. TCRdb's copy holds only in-frame clones and misses some; the assay was immunoSEQ multiplex PCR. Of about 900,000 clones detected, roughly a sixth appear once; the ten largest clones hold 0.02% to 0.025%. The sequencing input was naive CD4+ T cells from blood. These TCRs come from a woman aged 18-29 years in good health. CDR3s include the opening cysteine and the closing phenylalanine or tryptophan. The D gene is left open where the match is weak. Clone size is shown for a subset of rows, as once, few, many or a class of expanded clone.

V gene: TRBV9; J gene: TRBJ2-7; clone size: -; D gene: -; CDR3 protein: CASSVGFLGYEQYF; CDR3 DNA: TGTGCCAGCAGCGTAGGTTTTCTAGGATACGAGCAGTACTTC
V gene: TRBV7-3; J gene: TRBJ1-1; clone size: -; D gene: -; CDR3 protein: CASSLDSAGRRSEAFF; CDR3 DNA: TGTGCCAGCAGCTTAGATTCGGCCGGCAGGAGATCTGAAGCTTTCTTT
V gene: TRBV6-5; J gene: TRBJ2-7; clone size: -; D gene: -; CDR3 protein: CASTLGDPGTHEQYF; CDR3 DNA: TGTGCCAGCACCTTGGGGGACCCCGGGACCCACGAGCAGTACTTC
V gene: TRBV5-5; J gene: TRBJ2-6; clone size: few; D gene: TRBD1; CDR3 protein: CASIGQGAGANVLTF; CDR3 DNA: TGTGCCAGCATCGGACAGGGGGCTGGGGCCAACGTCCTGACTTTC
V gene: TRBV7-6; J gene: TRBJ1-5; clone size: -; D gene: -; CDR3 protein: CASSLLPSIPGGDSNQPQHF; CDR3 DNA: TGTGCCAGCAGCTTGCTCCCATCGATTCCTGGGGGTGATAGCAATCAGCCCCAGCATTTT
V gene: TRBV5-6; J gene: TRBJ2-5; clone size: few; D gene: TRBD2; CDR3 protein: CASSGTRETQYF; CDR3 DNA: TGTGCCAGCAGCGGGACTAGGGAGACCCAGTACTTC
V gene: TRBV11-1; J gene: TRBJ2-1; clone size: -; D gene: TRBD2; CDR3 protein: CASSLVGSGSNEQFF; CDR3 DNA: TGTGCCAGCAGCTTAGTTGGTAGCGGGAGCAATGAGCAGTTCTTC
V gene: TRBV7-9; J gene: TRBJ2-2; clone size: -; D gene: -; CDR3 protein: CASSPLNTGELFF; CDR3 DNA: TGTGCCAGCAGTCCCCTTAACACCGGGGAGCTGTTTTTT
V gene: TRBV15; J gene: TRBJ2-4; clone size: few; D gene: -; CDR3 protein: CATSRALYWNGATKNIQYF; CDR3 DNA: TGTGCCACCAGCAGAGCCCTCTACTGGAATGGTGCGACCAAAAACATTCAGTACTTC
V gene: TRBV7-8; J gene: TRBJ2-5; clone size: -; D gene: -; CDR3 protein: CASSLGALETQYF; CDR3 DNA: TGTGCCAGCAGCTTGGGGGCGCTTGAGACCCAGTACTTC
V gene: TRBV6-1; J gene: TRBJ2-6; clone size: -; D gene: -; CDR3 protein: CASSRSSGANVLTF; CDR3 DNA: TGTGCCAGCAGCCGATCTTCTGGGGCCAACGTCCTGACTTTC
V gene: TRBV9; J gene: TRBJ2-1; clone size: few; D gene: -; CDR3 protein: CASSSVGVNEQFF; CDR3 DNA: TGTGCCAGCAGCAGCGTGGGAGTAAATGAGCAGTTCTTC
V gene: TRBV15; J gene: TRBJ2-5; clone size: few; D gene: -; CDR3 protein: CATSITGIAKETQYF; CDR3 DNA: TGTGCCACCAGCATAACAGGGATTGCAAAAGAGACCCAGTACTTC
V gene: TRBV19; J gene: TRBJ2-1; clone size: -; D gene: TRBD2; CDR3 protein: CASSRSSGRAVNEQFF; CDR3 DNA: TGTGCCAGTAGTAGGTCTAGCGGGAGGGCCGTCAATGAGCAGTTCTTC
V gene: TRBV5-6; J gene: TRBJ2-7; clone size: -; D gene: -; CDR3 protein: CASSLGLTDYEQYF; CDR3 DNA: TGTGCCAGCAGCCTCGGACTAACTGACTACGAGCAGTACTTC
V gene: TRBV13; J gene: TRBJ1-6; clone size: few; D gene: TRBD1; CDR3 protein: CASSFGTGLYSPLHF; CDR3 DNA: TGTGCCAGCAGCTTCGGGACAGGGTTATATTCACCCCTCCACTTT
V gene: TRBV6-1; J gene: TRBJ2-7; clone size: -; D gene: -; CDR3 protein: CASTITSYEQYF; CDR3 DNA: TGTGCCAGCACTATCACCTCCTACGAGCAGTACTTC
V gene: TRBV6-6; J gene: TRBJ2-3; clone size: -; D gene: -; CDR3 protein: CASSYSEGSPTDTQYF; CDR3 DNA: TGTGCCAGCAGTTACTCAGAGGGATCCCCCACAGATACGCAGTATTTT
V gene: TRBV5-4; J gene: TRBJ2-5; clone size: -; D gene: -; CDR3 protein: CASKLIDQETQYF; CDR3 DNA: TGTGCCAGCAAGTTGATAGACCAAGAGACCCAGTACTTC
V gene: TRBV7-9; J gene: TRBJ2-1; clone size: few; D gene: -; CDR3 protein: CASSPARGARGSYNEQFF; CDR3 DNA: TGTGCCAGCAGCCCCGCAAGGGGGGCTAGGGGTTCCTACAATGAGCAGTTCTTC
V gene: TRBV28; J gene: TRBJ2-1; clone size: few; D gene: -; CDR3 protein: CASSVPGGGYFAGPDNEQFF; CDR3 DNA: TGTGCCAGCAGCGTCCCAGGGGGAGGGTATTTTGCAGGGCCCGACAATGAGCAGTTCTTC
V gene: TRBV5-1; J gene: TRBJ2-3; clone size: few; D gene: -; CDR3 protein: CASSLGGSRTTDTQYF; CDR3 DNA: TGCGCCAGCAGCTTGGGCGGATCCAGGACTACAGATACGCAGTATTTT
V gene: TRBV4-1; J gene: TRBJ2-1; clone size: few; D gene: -; CDR3 protein: CASSQDPRRNEQFF; CDR3 DNA: TGCGCCAGCAGCCAAGATCCCAGAAGGAATGAGCAGTTCTTC
V gene: TRBV7-2; J gene: TRBJ2-3; clone size: few; D gene: -; CDR3 protein: CASSSEGDTQYF; CDR3 DNA: TGTGCCAGCAGCTCGGAGGGGGATACGCAGTATTTT
V gene: TRBV7-9; J gene: TRBJ1-1; clone size: few; D gene: -; CDR3 protein: CASSFPGPILLMNTEAFF; CDR3 DNA: TGTGCCAGCAGCTTTCCTGGACCGATACTTTTAATGAACACTGAAGCTTTCTTT
V gene: TRBV28; J gene: TRBJ2-5; clone size: few; D gene: TRBD2; CDR3 protein: CASSRSGRETQYF; CDR3 DNA: TGTGCCAGCAGCCGGAGCGGGAGGGAGACCCAGTACTTC
V gene: TRBV7-8; J gene: TRBJ2-1; clone size: -; D gene: -; CDR3 protein: CASSKDSYLYNEQFF; CDR3 DNA: TGTGCCAGCAGTAAGGACAGTTATCTCTACAATGAGCAGTTCTTC
V gene: TRBV7-9; J gene: TRBJ2-2; clone size: -; D gene: -; CDR3 protein: CASSLRASNTGELFF; CDR3 DNA: TGTGCCAGCAGCTTAAGGGCCTCGAACACCGGGGAGCTGTTTTTT
V gene: TRBV6-5; J gene: TRBJ2-7; clone size: -; D gene: -; CDR3 protein: CASNLSGTSSYEQYF; CDR3 DNA: TGTGCCAGCAATCTTTCGGGAACAAGCTCCTACGAGCAGTACTTC
V gene: TRBV11-2; J gene: TRBJ2-1; clone size: few; D gene: -; CDR3 protein: CASSSDRGDEQFF; CDR3 DNA: TGTGCCAGCAGCTCAGACCGTGGCGATGAGCAGTTCTTC
V gene: TRBV7-9; J gene: TRBJ1-3; clone size: -; D gene: TRBD1; CDR3 protein: CASSSTGITGNTIYF; CDR3 DNA: TGTGCCAGCAGCTCGACAGGGATTACTGGAAACACCATATATTTT
V gene: TRBV28; J gene: TRBJ2-1; clone size: -; D gene: TRBD1; CDR3 protein: CASSLTGQGGSNEQFF; CDR3 DNA: TGTGCCAGCAGTTTGACGGGACAGGGGGGATCCAATGAGCAGTTCTTC
V gene: TRBV6-5; J gene: TRBJ2-1; clone size: -; D gene: TRBD2; CDR3 protein: CASSRLAGINEQFF; CDR3 DNA: TGTGCCAGCAGTCGACTAGCGGGAATCAATGAGCAGTTCTTC
V gene: TRBV9; J gene: TRBJ2-1; clone size: -; D gene: TRBD2; CDR3 protein: CASSVGTRSYNEQFF; CDR3 DNA: TGTGCCAGCAGCGTGGGGACTAGGTCCTACAATGAGCAGTTCTTC
V gene: TRBV10-3; J gene: TRBJ2-1; clone size: few; D gene: -; CDR3 protein: CATIDPDIWKNEQFF; CDR3 DNA: TGTGCCACCATAGACCCGGACATCTGGAAAAATGAGCAGTTCTTC
V gene: TRBV6-5; J gene: TRBJ2-7; clone size: -; D gene: -; CDR3 protein: CASSLRPMTYEQYF; CDR3 DNA: TGTGCCAGCAGCTTACGCCCAATGACCTACGAGCAGTACTTC
V gene: TRBV7-6; J gene: TRBJ2-5; clone size: few; D gene: -; CDR3 protein: CASSFIQGGAETQYF; CDR3 DNA: TGTGCCAGCAGCTTTATCCAGGGGGGCGCAGAGACCCAGTACTTC
V gene: TRBV7-2; J gene: TRBJ2-2; clone size: -; D gene: TRBD1; CDR3 protein: CASSPWTGGGLNTGELFF; CDR3 DNA: TGTGCCAGCAGCCCCTGGACAGGGGGCGGTCTGAACACCGGGGAGCTGTTTTTT
V gene: TRBV6-6; J gene: TRBJ2-5; clone size: few; D gene: -; CDR3 protein: CASSYPARSQETQYF; CDR3 DNA: TGTGCCAGCAGTTATCCAGCCCGGAGCCAAGAGACCCAGTACTTC
V gene: TRBV4-2; J gene: TRBJ2-7; clone size: -; D gene: TRBD1; CDR3 protein: CASSRNLRRQGVDEQYF; CDR3 DNA: TGTGCCAGCAGTCGTAATCTTCGGCGACAGGGTGTCGACGAGCAGTACTTC
V gene: TRBV29-1; J gene: TRBJ2-7; clone size: few; D gene: -; CDR3 protein: CSVVRPLSYEQYF; CDR3 DNA: TGCAGCGTTGTTAGGCCCTTATCCTACGAGCAGTACTTC
V gene: TRBV5-4; J gene: TRBJ1-3; clone size: few; D gene: TRBD1; CDR3 protein: CASSLVSGGNGNTIYF; CDR3 DNA: TGTGCCAGCAGCTTGGTGTCAGGGGGCAATGGAAACACCATATATTTT
V gene: TRBV6-5; J gene: TRBJ2-2; clone size: few; D gene: -; CDR3 protein: CASGSAGRLGWLFF; CDR3 DNA: TGTGCCAGCGGGTCGGCCGGGCGTTTAGGTTGGCTGTTTTTT
V gene: TRBV18; J gene: TRBJ2-3; clone size: -; D gene: -; CDR3 protein: CASSPPLLTDTQYF; CDR3 DNA: TGTGCCAGCTCACCACCGCTGCTCACAGATACGCAGTATTTT
V gene: TRBV4-3; J gene: TRBJ1-5; clone size: many; D gene: -; CDR3 protein: CASSLQVNQPQHF; CDR3 DNA: TGCGCCAGCAGCCTTCAGGTCAATCAGCCCCAGCATTTT
V gene: TRBV10-3; J gene: TRBJ2-7; clone size: -; D gene: -; CDR3 protein: CAISRTYEQYF; CDR3 DNA: TGTGCCATCAGTCGGACTTACGAGCAGTACTTC
V gene: TRBV4-1; J gene: TRBJ2-3; clone size: few; D gene: -; CDR3 protein: CASSHGWLARYTDTQYF; CDR3 DNA: TGCGCCAGCAGCCACGGGTGGTTAGCGAGATACACAGATACGCAGTATTTT
V gene: TRBV19; J gene: TRBJ2-4; clone size: few; D gene: -; CDR3 protein: CASLDRTAKNIQYF; CDR3 DNA: TGTGCCAGTCTTGATAGGACCGCCAAAAACATTCAGTACTTC
V gene: TRBV9; J gene: TRBJ2-1; clone size: -; D gene: -; CDR3 protein: CASSVDPGVGEQFF; CDR3 DNA: TGTGCCAGCAGCGTAGATCCAGGGGTTGGTGAGCAGTTCTTC
V gene: TRBV5-1; J gene: TRBJ2-5; clone size: few; D gene: -; CDR3 protein: CASSLGSGAETQYF; CDR3 DNA: TGCGCCAGCAGCTTGGGATCCGGGGCCGAGACCCAGTACTTC
V gene: TRBV7-9; J gene: TRBJ1-1; clone size: few; D gene: -; CDR3 protein: CASSLLGINTEAFF; CDR3 DNA: TGTGCCAGCAGCTTACTAGGAATAAACACTGAAGCTTTCTTT
V gene: TRBV2; J gene: TRBJ2-7; clone size: few; D gene: -; CDR3 protein: CASTAEAYEQYF; CDR3 DNA: TGTGCCAGCACGGCGGAAGCCTACGAGCAGTACTTC
V gene: TRBV6-5; J gene: TRBJ2-1; clone size: -; D gene: -; CDR3 protein: CASSRTPGSYNEQFF; CDR3 DNA: TGTGCCAGCAGTCGGACCCCGGGGTCCTACAATGAGCAGTTCTTC
V gene: TRBV18; J gene: TRBJ2-7; clone size: -; D gene: -; CDR3 protein: CASSPLGYSYEQYF; CDR3 DNA: TGTGCCAGCTCACCACTGGGTTACTCCTACGAGCAGTACTTC